The 21 T cell receptor beta chains listed next were all sequenced from one sample in a study of blood T cell repertoires in COVID-19. Profiled with immunoSEQ multiplex PCR; TCRdb holds only in-frame clones, not every one. The sample lists about 85,000 clones, 75% to 95% occurring once. The sample comprised peripheral blood. The receptor set was obtained from a human donor with active COVID-19. The donor label of this sample is uncertain.

The rearrangement uses TRBV7-7 and TRBJ2-3; D is perhaps TRBD1 (6 bases). This CDR3 is built from 15 residues. CDR1 SSHAT and CDR2 FNYEAQ come from the germline V gene (reference sequence). Trimming took off 4 bases at V and 6 bases at J, with 17 bases between the two ends. CDR3 coding DNA: TGTGCCAGCAGCTACTCGAACACAGGGTACGATACGCAGTATTTT. This translates into CASSYSNTGYDTQYF. The full variable domain, with the rest looked up from reference TRBV7-7 and TRBJ2-3, is GAGVSQSPRYKVTKRGQDVTLRCDPISSHATLYWYQQALGQGPEFLTYFNYEAQPDKSGLPSDRFSAERPEGSISTLTIQRTEQRDSAMYRCASSYSNTGYDTQYFGPGTRLTVL.

On this clone: The DNA is left out, because the CDR3 cannot be placed on it with certainty; the CDR3 is given as TCRdb lists it. The gene calls are TRBV1 and TRBJ1-3. TRBV1 is reported as a pseudogene. The CDR3 totals 17 residues, both ends included. The CDR3: CTSSQVGGGANGNTIYF.

The rearrangement links TRBV6-6 to TRBJ2-3; 7 bases match TRBD2. The germline CDR1 and CDR2 sequences are MNHNY and SVGAGI (reference sequence). The V and J ends lost 2 bases and 2 bases, in that order; junction bases with no gene match: 1. There are 14 residues in the CDR3. CDR3 region: CASSYRDYTDTQYF. The DNA for the CDR3 is TGTGCCAGCAGTTACCGGGACTACACAGATACGCAGTATTTT.

V and J are TRBV7-9 and TRBJ1-4, with TRBD1 identical over 8 bases. J was trimmed by 6 bases and V by 4 bases; bases with no gene match: 4. Germline V gene lookup returns CDR1 SEHNR and CDR2 FQNEAQ (reference sequence). This CDR3 comprises 14 residues. DNA of the CDR3: TGTGCCAGCAGCTCTGGACAGGGCTATGAAAAACTGTTTTTT. The encoded protein is CASSSGQGYEKLFF.

The chain carries TRBV11-2 and TRBJ1-1; weak D call: TRBD1 (5 bases). Trimming cost V 3 bases and J 7 bases, with 12 bases left between them. The CDR3 sequence is 13 residues long. Germline V gene lookup returns CDR1 SGHAT and CDR2 FQNNGV. The CDR3 coding sequence is TGTGCCAGCAGCTTCGGCAGGGCCGGTGAAGCTTTCTTT. It encodes CASSFGRAGEAFF.

This clone has only one observation. The chain joins TRBV7-9 to TRBJ1-1, with a weak D call TRBD1 (5 bases). Trimming took 5 bases from V and 4 from J, leaving 11 bases between them. The V gene's germline CDR1 is SEHNR and CDR2 FQNEAQ (reference sequence). The length of the CDR3 is 13 residues. The CDR3 here is CASSPHGGTEAFF. In nucleotides, the CDR3 is TGTGCCAGCAGCCCCCACGGGGGCACTGAAGCTTTCTTT.

The genes are TRBV2 and TRBJ1-5; D is unclear. This CDR3 comprises 21 residues. Germline CDR1 and CDR2: SNHLY and FYNNEI. V was clipped by 6 bases and J by 1 base, with 31 bases between them. The CDR3 loop reads CASSEGAASGWASGSNQPQHF. In DNA form, the CDR3 reads TGTGCCAGCAGCGAGGGTGCCGCTTCTGGCTGGGCGAGTGGGAGCAATCAGCCCCAGCATTTT.

In DNA form, the CDR3 reads TGTGCCAGCAGCCCACGCTCGGGGTGGAACGAGCAGTACTTC. This encodes CASSPRSGWNEQYF. The chain combines TRBV7-3 with TRBJ2-7; D may be TRBD2 (5 bases). The germline V and J ends were trimmed by 5 bases and 5 bases, with 16 bases remaining between them. CDR1 and CDR2 from the germline V gene are SGHTA and FQGTGA. The CDR3 totals 14 residues.

V is TRBV5-4 and J is TRBJ2-1; 10 bases map to TRBD2. Per germline, CDR1 SGHNT and CDR2 YYREEE (reference sequence). The CDR3 is made up of 17 amino acids. Trimming at V came to 2 bases and at J to 4 bases, leaving 9 bases not matched to a gene. In nucleotides, the CDR3 is TGTGCCAGCAGCTTCGGAATAGCGGGGGGTAAATACAATGAGCAGTTCTTC. Its protein product is CASSFGIAGGKYNEQFF.

This rearrangement joins TRBV6-5 to TRBJ2-7, with 7 bases fitting TRBD1. The CDR3 is 14 residues long. Per germline, CDR1 MNHEY and CDR2 SVGAGI. Trimming at V came to 5 bases and at J to 5 bases, leaving 9 bases not matched to a gene. CDR3: CASSLGTEGHEQYF. The CDR3 region has the DNA TGTGCCAGCAGTCTGGGGACAGAAGGCCACGAGCAGTACTTC.

This sequence joins TRBV19 and TRBJ1-1; 7 bases are shared with TRBD1. V was clipped by 6 bases and J by 3 bases; unmatched bases: 4. The CDR3 is 13 residues long. Germline values: CDR1 LNHDA, CDR2 SQIVND (reference sequence). CDR3 in amino acids: CASRAGQYTEAFF. The DNA for the CDR3 is TGTGCCAGTAGGGCGGGACAGTACACTGAAGCTTTCTTT. Drawing the rest from reference TRBV19 and TRBJ1-1, the complete variable domain is DGGITQSPKYLFRKEGQNVTLSCEQNLNHDAMYWYRQDPGQGLRLIYYSQIVNDFQKGDIAEGYSVSREKKESFPLTVTSAQKNPTAFYLCASRAGQYTEAFFGQGTRLTVV.

This chain uses TRBV5-1 with TRBJ2-4; 8 bases align to TRBD1. Germline V gene sequence: CDR1 SGHRS, CDR2 YFSETQ. With V trimmed by 4 bases and J by 7 bases, 7 bases remained unmatched. The CDR3 extends over 14 amino acids. CDR3 sequence (DNA): TGCGCCAGCAGCATCCGGACAGGGACGAACATTCAGTACTTC. Amino acids: CASSIRTGTNIQYF.

This chain joins TRBV9 and TRBJ1-1; 7 nucleotides align to TRBD1. Trimming removed 4 bases from V and 11 bases from J; junction bases left unmatched: 8. CDR3 length: 12 amino acids. The V gene's germline CDR1 is SGDLS and CDR2 YYNGEE. Here the CDR3 DNA reads TGTGCCAGCAGCTTATCAACAGGGGACGCTTTCTTT. Translated, it gives CASSLSTGDAFF.

Here the CDR3 reads CASSGSLTGEQYF. The CDR3 DNA reads TGTGCCAGTAGTGGGTCCCTCACGGGGGAGCAGTACTTC. This chain connects TRBV19 to TRBJ2-7; a weak D match, TRBD2 (5 bases). The CDR3 runs 13 residues. Germline V gene lookup returns CDR1 LNHDA and CDR2 SQIVND (reference sequence). Between the trimmed V and J ends, which lost 5 bases and 7 bases, there was a span of 15 bases.

DNA for the CDR3: TGTGCCAGCAGCAAAGAAGGGGGGGCCCCGGGGCCGGGAGGCTACACCTTC. Amino acid sequence: CASSKEGGAPGPGGYTF. The chain links TRBV21-1 to TRBJ1-2. TRBV21-1 is labeled a pseudogene. The CDR3 is 17 amino acids.

The chain recombines TRBV3-1 (or the pseudogene TRBV3-2) with TRBJ2-7; D gene uncertain. This CDR3 spans 13 amino acids. From germline, CDR1 is LGHDT and CDR2 YNNKEL (reference sequence). V was shortened by 6 bases and J by 2 bases, with 11 bases between the two germline ends. In DNA, the CDR3 is TGTGCCAGCAGTCGTACAGCCGCCTACGAGCAGTACTTC. Protein sequence: CASSRTAAYEQYF.

The V and J genes are TRBV9 and TRBJ1-2, with no clear D. This CDR3 spans 17 amino acids. Germline lookup yields CDR1 SGDLS and CDR2 YYNGEE. V lost 3 bases to trimming and J lost 3 bases, with 21 bases between them. CDR3 bases: TGTGCCAGCAGCGCCATAGACCCTCGAAGTCGGGACTATGGCTACACCTTC. Its translation: CASSAIDPRSRDYGYTF.

The genes are TRBV15 and TRBJ1-1; 7 bases match TRBD1. CDR1 and CDR2 from the germline V gene are LNHNV and YYDKDF (reference sequence). The junction had 13 bases not matched to a gene; V was cut back by 1 base and J by 5 bases. The CDR3 loop spans 17 amino acids. The CDR3 DNA sequence: TGTGCCACCAGCAGAGGGGGGTGGCGACAGGGAGATACTGAAGCTTTCTTT. It encodes CATSRGGWRQGDTEAFF. The variable domain in full, completed from reference TRBV15 and TRBJ1-1, reads DAMVIQNPRYQVTQFGKPVTLSCSQTLNHNVMYWYQQKSSQAPKLLFHYYDKDFNNEADTPDNFQSRRPNTSFCFLDIRSPGLGDTAMYLCATSRGGWRQGDTEAFFGQGTRLTVV.

The chain recombines TRBV2 with TRBJ1-5; TRBD1 aligns across 8 bases. Germline CDR1 and CDR2: SNHLY and FYNNEI. The ends lost 6 bases at V and 2 bases at J; junction bases unmatched: 3. The CDR3 covers 14 residues. The CDR3 nucleotides read TGTGCCAGCAGACCAGGGGGCGGCAATCAGCCCCAGCATTTT. Encoded protein: CASRPGGGNQPQHF.

The CDR3 DNA is TGTGCCAGCAGGGGACGGGGGGTAAGCTCCTACAATGAGCAGTTCTTC. Encoded protein: CASRGRGVSSYNEQFF. The chain couples TRBV3-1 (or the pseudogene TRBV3-2) to TRBJ2-1; 7 bases agree with TRBD2. This CDR3 region has 16 residues. From germline, CDR1 is LGHDT and CDR2 YNNKEL (reference sequence). The junction had 8 bases not matched to a gene; V was cut back by 6 bases and J by 0 bases.

The chain is built from TRBV5-4 and TRBJ2-3, with 9 bases fitting TRBD2. The CDR3 consists of 17 residues. The germline gives CDR1 SGHNT, CDR2 YYREEE (reference sequence). J gave up 2 bases and V 5 bases, and 12 bases lay outside the gene matches. CDR3 sequence reads: CASRHWGAGGVTDTQYF. For the CDR3, the DNA is TGTGCCAGCAGGCATTGGGGAGCGGGGGGTGTCACAGATACGCAGTATTTT.